Sequencing of this TCR beta chain was carried out in a study of cytomegalovirus exposure and HLA in healthy donors. General study points: Further analysis was carried out later, and it showed several of the most significant clusters appearing linked to common viral pathogens.

Between the trimmed V and J ends, which lost 8 bases and 4 bases, there was a span of 12 bases. CDR1 is MNHNY, CDR2 SVGAGI, per germline (reference sequence). This CDR3 spans 13 amino acids. Turning to this clone: What it binds is unknown.

The PCR had 60 Vbeta and 13 Jbeta primers. Measured with immunoSEQ multiplex PCR; TCRdb has only the in-frame clones, and not every one. This sample yields under 140,000 clones, of which around 85% are seen a single time; approximately 1.8% belongs to the top ten. The sequencing sample was made of PBMCs. The clonotype comes from a man between 40 and 49 years old in good health and CMV-seronegative. V is TRBV6-6 and J is TRBJ2-1; a possible D gene is TRBD1 (6 bases). CDR3 residues: CASGMDRYNEQFF. CDR3 DNA: TGTGCCAGCGGTATGGACAGATACAATGAGCAGTTCTTC.